Only a few counts were recorded for the clone carrying this T cell receptor beta chain. The antigen remains undetermined. Expressed TCRB transcripts were sequenced because the entire RNA isolate underwent reverse transcription. The repertoire was sequenced with immunoSEQ multiplex PCR; TCRdb's copy has only in-frame clones and lacks some. The sample consists of approximately 250,000 clones, about 9.3% of them appearing once. The data originate from a study of beta chain features in type 1 diabetes. Study conclusions and caveats: The naive, central memory and Treg TCRB repertoires showed an apparent similarity that was greater among patients than among healthy donors.

CDR1 SGHAT and CDR2 FQDESV come from the germline V gene (reference sequence). This CDR3 has 14 residues. The authors sorted CD4+ naive, central memory, regulatory and stem cell-like memory cells via CD45RO/CCR7/CD25/CD127/CD95/CD27. The source of this sequence is a woman aged 18-29 years in good health. This chain uses TRBV11-1 with TRBJ2-5; D not certain. The J call may be faulty, since TRBJ2-7 better matches the DNA end. The sample taken for sequencing was naive CD4+ T cells from blood. CDR3 bases: TGTGCCAGCAGCCCAGAACTGGCCCACTACGAGCAGTACTTC. This codes for CASSPELAHYEQYF.